One sample yielded the 31 T cell receptor beta chains listed below, sequenced in a study of T cells after yellow fever vaccination. TCRdb analysed the 5' RACE reads with MiXCR anew, one entry per CDR3 protein. The sample lists a few hundred thousand distinct CDR3 sequences, over 4% occurring once. Material: PBMCs, obtained 5 days after the yellow fever booster vaccination. The source of these receptors is a man aged 18 to 35 who received the YFV17D yellow fever vaccine.

This clonotype was counted a few times. The chain combines TRBV20-1 with TRBJ1-1; 8 bases map to TRBD1. The CDR3 has 16 amino acids. CDR1 is DFQATT, CDR2 SNEGSKA, per germline (reference sequence). V trimming: 2 bases; J trimming: 3 bases; junction bases outside the gene matches: 11. This CDR3 is CSARLEDRVFDTEAFF. In DNA, the CDR3 is TGCAGTGCTAGATTAGAGGACAGGGTGTTCGACACTGAAGCTTTCTTT.

This clonotype was counted between two and nine times. This chain links TRBV4-2 with TRBJ1-1; D is possibly TRBD1 (6 bases). The V and J ends lost 2 bases and 5 bases respectively, with 18 bases between them. CDR1 LGHNA and CDR2 YNFKEQ come from the germline V gene. The CDR3 spans 16 residues. As DNA, the CDR3 is TGTGCCAGCAGCCAACCGGGGGGGGCAGGGAGGACTGAAGCTTTCTTT. Amino acid sequence: CASSQPGGAGRTEAFF.

The chain is built from TRBV6-7 and TRBJ2-1; 8 bases match TRBD1. TRBV6-7 is an ORF; its function is uncertain. Losses at the gene ends were 2 bases for V and 0 bases for J; bases not matched to a gene: 18. The CDR3 loop spans 21 amino acids. The CDR3 sequence is CASSYPDAGTGPLSSYNEQFF. Here the CDR3 DNA reads TGTGCCAGCAGTTACCCGGACGCCGGGACAGGACCTCTTAGCTCCTACAATGAGCAGTTCTTC.

This clonotype has a count of ten or more. The chain recombines TRBV11-2 with TRBJ2-1; 8 bases map to TRBD2. The CDR3 consists of 16 residues. V gave up 5 bases and J gave up 7 bases; unmatched junction bases: 13. Germline CDR1 and CDR2: SGHAT and FQNNGV. The CDR3 region has the DNA TGTGCCAGCAGCCGCCCCGGGACTAGGTTTCAAAATGAGCAGTTCTTC. Its translation is CASSRPGTRFQNEQFF. The variable domain in full, completed from reference TRBV11-2 and TRBJ2-1, reads EAGVAQSPRYKIIEKRQSVAFWCNPISGHATLYWYQQILGQGPKLLIQFQNNGVVDDSQLPKDRFSAERLKGVDSTLKIQPAKLEDSAVYLCASSRPGTRFQNEQFFGPGTRLTVL.

The rearrangement links TRBV9 to TRBJ1-5; D gene ambiguous. The CDR3 is 14 residues long. The V gene's germline CDR1 is SGDLS and CDR2 YYNGEE. Trimming removed 0 bases from V and 4 bases from J, with 8 bases in between. In DNA, the CDR3 is TGTGCCAGCAGCGTAGGGGTCCTAAATCAGCCCCAGCATTTT. Translated: CASSVGVLNQPQHF.

This clonotype was counted ten times or more. The rearrangement joins TRBV28 to TRBJ1-2; D is possibly TRBD1 (5 bases). The CDR3 runs to 12 residues. The germline V gene encodes CDR1 MDHEN and CDR2 SYDVKM. V lost 4 bases to trimming and J lost 5 bases, with 8 bases between them. Here the CDR3 reads CASSSGRYGYTF. In nucleotides, the CDR3 is TGTGCCAGCAGTTCGGGACGGTATGGCTACACCTTC.

This clonotype has just a few counts. The chain joins TRBV12-3 or TRBV12-4 to TRBJ1-1, with D perhaps TRBD1 (6 bases). CDR3 length: 15 amino acids. Deletions cut 7 bases from V and 5 bases from J, with 20 bases between. Here the CDR3 reads CASMVSGGRRTEAFF. In DNA, the CDR3 is TGTGCCAGCATGGTCTCGGGGGGCCGGCGGACTGAAGCTTTCTTT.

This clonotype was observed a handful of times. This chain connects TRBV4-2 to TRBJ1-3; D gene ambiguous. V was pared by 0 bases and J by 4 bases, with 16 bases between. The CDR3 extends over 17 amino acids. CDR1 and CDR2 (germline): LGHNA, YNFKEQ. This CDR3 reads CASSQDPGRMAGNTIYF. The CDR3 nucleotides read TGTGCCAGCAGCCAAGATCCTGGGAGAATGGCGGGAAACACCATATATTTT.

This clonotype was recorded many times. The J gene is TRBJ2-4, the V gene TRBV3-1, with 7 bases fitting TRBD1. In germline, CDR1 is LGHDT, CDR2 YNNKEL (reference sequence). V was clipped by 4 bases and J by 0 bases; unmatched bases: 6. This CDR3 has 16 amino acids. CDR3 in amino acids: CASSLTQGLAKNIQYF. The CDR3 nucleotides are TGTGCCAGCAGCCTCACACAGGGGCTAGCCAAAAACATTCAGTACTTC.

This clonotype was counted only a few times. The chain uses TRBV4-1 and TRBJ1-1; 7 nucleotides agree with TRBD1. J was trimmed by 10 bases and V by 3 bases; bases with no gene match: 5. This CDR3 has 12 amino acids. The germline V gene has CDR1 MGHRA and CDR2 YSYEKL. The CDR3 coding sequence is TGCGCCAGCAGCCAGCGACAGGGAGTAGCTTTCTTT. It yields the protein CASSQRQGVAFF.

The rearrangement links TRBV7-2 to TRBJ2-4, with 7 positions matching TRBD1. Germline assignment: CDR1 SGHTA and CDR2 FQGNSA. V lost 5 bases and J lost 8; bases outside the gene matches: 6. The CDR3 covers 13 residues. CDR3 DNA sequence: TGTGCCAGCAGCGGAGCCCAGGGGGACATTCAGTACTTC. This encodes CASSGAQGDIQYF.

The chain carries TRBV7-2 and TRBJ1-1; possibly TRBD1 for D (6 bases). V was cut by 5 bases and J by 8 bases, with 18 bases left in between. The CDR3 covers 14 residues. CDR1 is SGHTA, CDR2 FQGNSA, per germline. The CDR3 region is CASSPWGHRREAFF. CDR3 sequence (DNA): TGTGCCAGCAGCCCCTGGGGACATCGCAGGGAAGCTTTCTTT.

The rearrangement links TRBV7-9 to TRBJ2-2; 9 bases fit TRBD1. V gave up 5 bases and J gave up 6 bases; unmatched junction bases: 7. The germline CDR1 and CDR2 sequences are SEHNR and FQNEAQ (reference sequence). This CDR3 comprises 15 residues. This CDR3 is CASSPRDRDAGELFF. CDR3 nucleotides: TGTGCCAGCAGCCCCCGGGACAGGGACGCCGGGGAGCTGTTTTTT.

This clonotype was counted only a few times. The chain uses TRBV5-5 and TRBJ1-2, with 12 bases fitting TRBD1. The CDR3 consists of 16 residues. V shed 4 bases and J 6 bases; nucleotides not matched to a gene: 10. Germline V CDR1 and CDR2: SGHKS, YYEKEE (reference sequence). The CDR3 is CASSPPGDRGRDGYTF. Here the CDR3 DNA reads TGTGCCAGCAGCCCACCAGGGGACAGGGGGCGAGATGGCTACACCTTC.

This clonotype was seen more than once but under ten times. The chain recombines TRBV5-1 with TRBJ2-7, with D perhaps matching TRBD1 (5 bases). The germline CDR1 and CDR2 sequences are SGHRS and YFSETQ. The CDR3 has 14 amino acids. With 4 bases removed from V and 2 bases from J, the gap between germline ends came to 13 bases. The CDR3 DNA sequence: TGCGCCAGCAGCAGCGCAGACAGAACCTACGAGCAGTACTTC. Translation gives CASSSADRTYEQYF.

The V gene is TRBV6-5, the J gene TRBJ2-5; D is undetermined. Germline loops: CDR1 MNHEY, CDR2 SVGAGI. Trimming stripped 7 bases from V and 1 base from J, with 16 bases between. The CDR3 covers 15 residues. The CDR3 region is CASIDPVGGQETQYF. The CDR3 coding sequence is TGTGCCAGCATCGACCCGGTAGGCGGCCAAGAGACCCAGTACTTC.

This clonotype was found many times. The V gene is TRBV5-1, the J gene TRBJ2-5, with D perhaps being TRBD1 or TRBD2 (5 bases each). CDR1 and CDR2 from the germline V gene are SGHRS and YFSETQ. The CDR3 is 14 residues long. V shed 4 bases and J shed 5 bases, with 15 bases lying between them. CDR3 coding DNA: TGCGCCAGCAGCGCCCGGGACGGTGGGGAGACCCAGTACTTC. It encodes CASSARDGGETQYF.

V usage is TRBV7-9 and J usage is TRBJ1-4; 9 positions agree with TRBD1. J was trimmed by 7 bases and V by 4 bases; bases with no gene match: 7. Germline V gives CDR1 SEHNR, CDR2 FQNEAQ (reference sequence). CDR3 length: 15 amino acids. The CDR3 sequence: CASSSRQGVTEKLFF. In DNA form, the CDR3 reads TGTGCCAGCAGCTCTCGACAGGGGGTCACTGAAAAACTGTTTTTT.

The chain carries TRBV5-1 and TRBJ2-7; TRBD1 matches 8 bases. The V and J ends lost 1 base and 0 bases, in that order; junction bases with no gene match: 6. Germline values: CDR1 SGHRS, CDR2 YFSETQ. This CDR3 is 16 amino acids long. Here the CDR3 reads CASSLMAGTGSYEQYF. DNA of the CDR3: TGCGCCAGCAGCTTGATGGCCGGGACAGGCTCCTACGAGCAGTACTTC. Drawing the rest from reference TRBV5-1 and TRBJ2-7, the complete variable domain is KAGVTQTPRYLIKTRGQQVTLSCSPISGHRSVSWYQQTPGQGLQFLFEYFSETQRNKGNFPGRFSGRQFSNSRSEMNVSTLELGDSALYLCASSLMAGTGSYEQYFGPGTRLTVT.

A few counts support this clonotype. The final CDR3 position lacks the conserved phenylalanine or tryptophan, pointing to a likely read error. The chain carries TRBV7-3 and TRBJ1-2; perhaps TRBD1 as D (5 bases). V was cut by 2 bases and J by 7 bases, with 11 bases left in between. CDR1 SGHTA and CDR2 FQGTGA come from the germline V gene. The CDR3 covers 13 residues. CDR3 protein: CASSLGTGRGYTL. CDR3 sequence (DNA): TGTGCCAGCAGCTTAGGTACAGGACGTGGCTACACCTTA.

The rearrangement joins TRBV19 to TRBJ2-6; possible D gene TRBD1, 6 bases. Germline CDR1 and CDR2: LNHDA and SQIVND (reference sequence). V was clipped by 7 bases and J by 1 base, with 8 bases between them. The CDR3 runs 14 residues. This CDR3 is CASKTGSGANVLTF. The CDR3 region has the DNA TGTGCCAGTAAAACAGGGTCTGGGGCCAACGTCCTGACTTTC. Filled out from reference TRBV19 and TRBJ2-6, the complete variable domain reads DGGITQSPKYLFRKEGQNVTLSCEQNLNHDAMYWYRQDPGQGLRLIYYSQIVNDFQKGDIAEGYSVSREKKESFPLTVTSAQKNPTAFYLCASKTGSGANVLTFGAGSRLTVL.

This clonotype was observed a handful of times. The V and J genes are TRBV14 and TRBJ1-1; D is perhaps TRBD1 (5 bases). This CDR3 has 15 residues. Germline V gene lookup returns CDR1 SGHDN and CDR2 FVKESK. V shed 4 bases and J shed 0 bases, with 12 bases lying between them. This CDR3 reads CASSPRVGVNTEAFF. CDR3 DNA: TGTGCCAGCAGCCCCCGAGTAGGGGTGAACACTGAAGCTTTCTTT.

The gene calls are TRBV28 and TRBJ2-2; D may be TRBD1 or TRBD2 (6 bases each). Germline CDR1 and CDR2: MDHEN and SYDVKM. The CDR3 runs to 15 residues. With 6 bases removed from V and 4 bases from J, the gap between germline ends came to 15 bases. CDR3 in DNA: TGTGCCAGCAGGGGGGGCCCGGGGATCACCGGGGAGCTGTTTTTT. It codes for CASRGGPGITGELFF.

The chain combines TRBV20-1 with TRBJ1-1, with D perhaps matching TRBD1 (5 bases). Per germline, CDR1 DFQATT and CDR2 SNEGSKA (reference sequence). CDR3 size: 18 residues. Trimming left V 2 bases short and J 0 bases short, with 22 bases between. The CDR3 DNA sequence: TGCAGTGCTAGAATTACACCGAGCGGGGGTCCCCTGAACACTGAAGCTTTCTTT. This codes for CSARITPSGGPLNTEAFF.

This clonotype was seen a few times. The V and J genes are TRBV3-1 and TRBJ2-3, with 10 bases matching TRBD2. Per germline, CDR1 LGHDT and CDR2 YNNKEL (reference sequence). CDR3 length equals 17 residues. The J segment lost 2 bases and the V segment lost 2 bases, leaving 7 bases of the junction unmatched. CDR3 sequence: CASSQRGSGGSTDTQYF. CDR3 DNA: TGTGCCAGCAGCCAACGTGGTAGCGGGGGGTCCACAGATACGCAGTATTTT.

This clonotype appeared many times. V gene TRBV10-3 combines with J gene TRBJ2-2; 7 positions match TRBD1. This CDR3 comprises 17 residues. J lost 5 bases, V lost 3 bases, and 12 bases had no gene match. Germline-derived CDR1 and CDR2 are ENHRY and SYGVKD. CDR3 nucleotide sequence: TGTGCCATCAGTGAAGGGACAGACACTGGGGCAACCGGGGAGCTGTTTTTT. This translates into CAISEGTDTGATGELFF.

This clonotype was detected a few times. The chain employs TRBV3-1 and TRBJ2-6, with TRBD2 matching over 7 bases. The junction had 4 bases not matched to a gene; V was cut back by 8 bases and J by 0 bases. Germline V gene sequence: CDR1 LGHDT, CDR2 YNNKEL (reference sequence). This CDR3 has 15 amino acids. The chain's CDR3 is CASAAGYSGANVLTF. CDR3 nucleotide sequence: TGTGCCAGCGCAGCGGGATACTCTGGGGCCAACGTCCTGACTTTC.

This chain uses TRBV12-3 or TRBV12-4 with TRBJ2-5; D unclear. With 3 bases removed from V and 2 bases from J, the gap between germline ends came to 10 bases. CDR3 length equals 14 residues. The chain's CDR3 is CASSFRQPQETQYF. The CDR3 DNA sequence: TGTGCCAGCAGTTTCAGGCAGCCACAAGAGACCCAGTACTTC.

The CDR3 protein is CSASPGTSKDYGYTF. The DNA for the CDR3 is TGCAGTGCTAGTCCTGGTACATCTAAGGACTATGGCTACACCTTC. The rearrangement links TRBV20-1 to TRBJ1-2; D is unresolved. The CDR3 sequence is 15 residues long. V was shortened by 3 bases and J by 3 bases, with 17 bases between the two germline ends. CDR1 DFQATT and CDR2 SNEGSKA come from the germline V gene (reference sequence).

There are many counts of this clonotype. The chain couples TRBV27 to TRBJ2-7; TRBD2 matches at 7 bases. J was trimmed by 6 bases and V by 2 bases; bases with no gene match: 10. Germline V gene sequence: CDR1 MNHEY, CDR2 SMNVEV (reference sequence). This CDR3 is 15 amino acids long. This chain's CDR3 is CASSLVGPGGSEQYF. In nucleotides, the CDR3 is TGTGCCAGCAGTTTAGTGGGACCGGGGGGTTCCGAGCAGTACTTC.

This clonotype occurred many times. CDR3 coding DNA: TGTGCCAGCAGGCCCACCGGACAGATGTATGGCTACACCTTC. It translates to CASRPTGQMYGYTF. V is TRBV28 and J is TRBJ1-2, with TRBD1 as a possible D gene (6 bases). V gave up 6 bases and J gave up 5 bases, with 16 bases separating them. This CDR3 has 14 residues. CDR1 and CDR2 (germline): MDHEN, SYDVKM.